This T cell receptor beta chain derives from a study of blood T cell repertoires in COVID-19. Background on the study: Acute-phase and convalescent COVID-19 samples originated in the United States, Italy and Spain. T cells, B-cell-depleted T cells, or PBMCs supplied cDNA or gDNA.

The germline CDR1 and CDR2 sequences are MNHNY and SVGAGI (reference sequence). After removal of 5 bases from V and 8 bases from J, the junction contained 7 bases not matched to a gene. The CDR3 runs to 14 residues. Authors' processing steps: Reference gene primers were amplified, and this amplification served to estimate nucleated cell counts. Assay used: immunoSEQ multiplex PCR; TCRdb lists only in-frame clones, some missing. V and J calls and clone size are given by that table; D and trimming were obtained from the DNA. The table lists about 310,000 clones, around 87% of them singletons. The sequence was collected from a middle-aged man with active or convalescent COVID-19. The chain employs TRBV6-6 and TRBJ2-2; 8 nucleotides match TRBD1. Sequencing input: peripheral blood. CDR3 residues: CASSLSQGAGELFF. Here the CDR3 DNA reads TGTGCCAGCAGTCTGTCCCAGGGGGCGGGGGAGCTGTTTTTT.